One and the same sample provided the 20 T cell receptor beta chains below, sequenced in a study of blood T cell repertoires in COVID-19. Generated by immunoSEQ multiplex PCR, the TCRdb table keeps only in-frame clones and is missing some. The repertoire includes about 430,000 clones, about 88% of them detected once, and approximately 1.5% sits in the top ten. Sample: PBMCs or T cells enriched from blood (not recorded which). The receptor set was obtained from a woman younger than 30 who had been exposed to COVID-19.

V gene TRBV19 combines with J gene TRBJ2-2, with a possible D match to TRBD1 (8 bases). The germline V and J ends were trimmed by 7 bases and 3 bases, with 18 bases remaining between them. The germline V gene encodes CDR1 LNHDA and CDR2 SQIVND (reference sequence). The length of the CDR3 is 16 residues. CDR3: CASTSAGQEYTGELFF. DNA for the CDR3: TGTGCCAGTACCTCAGCGGGACAGGAGTACACCGGGGAGCTGTTTTTT.

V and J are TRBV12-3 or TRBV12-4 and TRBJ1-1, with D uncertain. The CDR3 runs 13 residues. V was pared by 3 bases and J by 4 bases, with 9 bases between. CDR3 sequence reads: CASSFAAFTEAFF. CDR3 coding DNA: TGTGCCAGCAGTTTTGCGGCCTTCACTGAAGCTTTCTTT.

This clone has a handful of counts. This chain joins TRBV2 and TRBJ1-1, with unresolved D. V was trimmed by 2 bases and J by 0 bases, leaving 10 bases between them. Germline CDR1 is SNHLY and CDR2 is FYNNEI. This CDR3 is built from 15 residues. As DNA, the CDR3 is TGTGCCAGCAGTGAAACGGGGTCAGTGAACACTGAAGCTTTCTTT. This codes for CASSETGSVNTEAFF.

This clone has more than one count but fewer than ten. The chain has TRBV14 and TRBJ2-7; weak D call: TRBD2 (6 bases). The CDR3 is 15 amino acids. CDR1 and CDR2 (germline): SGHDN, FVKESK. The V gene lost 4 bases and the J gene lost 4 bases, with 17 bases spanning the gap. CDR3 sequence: CASSLPGAGGYEQYF. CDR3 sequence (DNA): TGTGCCAGCAGCCTACCGGGAGCCGGAGGTTACGAGCAGTACTTC.

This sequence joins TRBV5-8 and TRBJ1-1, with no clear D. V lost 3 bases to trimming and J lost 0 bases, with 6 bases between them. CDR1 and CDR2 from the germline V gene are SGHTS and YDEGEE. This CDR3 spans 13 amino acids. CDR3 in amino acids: CASSYTLNTEAFF. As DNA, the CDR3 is TGTGCCAGCAGCTACACCCTGAACACTGAAGCTTTCTTT.

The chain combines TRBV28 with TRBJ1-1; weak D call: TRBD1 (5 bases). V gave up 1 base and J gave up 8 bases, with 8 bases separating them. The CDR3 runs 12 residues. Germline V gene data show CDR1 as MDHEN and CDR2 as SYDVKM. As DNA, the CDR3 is TGTGCCAGCAGTTTATATAACAGGGAAGCTTTCTTT. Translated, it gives CASSLYNREAFF.

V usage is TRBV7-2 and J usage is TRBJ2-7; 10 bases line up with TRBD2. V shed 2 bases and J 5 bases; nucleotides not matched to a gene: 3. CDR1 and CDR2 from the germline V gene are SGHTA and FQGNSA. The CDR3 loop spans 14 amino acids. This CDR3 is CASSLQRGGHEQYF. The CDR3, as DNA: TGTGCCAGCAGCTTACAGCGGGGGGGCCACGAGCAGTACTTC.

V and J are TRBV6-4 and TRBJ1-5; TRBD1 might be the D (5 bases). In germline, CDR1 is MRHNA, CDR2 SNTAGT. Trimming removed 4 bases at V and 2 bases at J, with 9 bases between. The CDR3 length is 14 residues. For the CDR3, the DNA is TGTGCCAGCAGTGTGGGAGGGGGCAATCAGCCCCAGCATTTT. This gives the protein CASSVGGGNQPQHF.

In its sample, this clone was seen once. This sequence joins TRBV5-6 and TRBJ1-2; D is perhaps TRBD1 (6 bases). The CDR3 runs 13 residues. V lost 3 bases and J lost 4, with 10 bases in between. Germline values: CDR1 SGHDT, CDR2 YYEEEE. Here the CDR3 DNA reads TGTGCCAGCAGCTCAGACAGGTTCTATGGCTACACCTTC. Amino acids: CASSSDRFYGYTF. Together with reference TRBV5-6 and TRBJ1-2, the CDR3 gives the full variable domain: DAGVTQSPTHLIKTRGQQVTLRCSPKSGHDTVSWYQQALGQGPQFIFQYYEEEERQRGNFPDRFSGHQFPNYSSELNVNALLLGDSALYLCASSSDRFYGYTFGSGTRLTVV.

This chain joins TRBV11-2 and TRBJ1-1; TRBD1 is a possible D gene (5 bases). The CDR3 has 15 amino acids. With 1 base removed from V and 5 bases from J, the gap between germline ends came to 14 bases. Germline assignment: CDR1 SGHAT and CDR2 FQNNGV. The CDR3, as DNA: TGTGCCAGCAGCTTAGCTGGGGGGAGTTGGACTGAAGCTTTCTTT. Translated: CASSLAGGSWTEAFF. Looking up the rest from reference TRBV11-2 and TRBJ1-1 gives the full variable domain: EAGVAQSPRYKIIEKRQSVAFWCNPISGHATLYWYQQILGQGPKLLIQFQNNGVVDDSQLPKDRFSAERLKGVDSTLKIQPAKLEDSAVYLCASSLAGGSWTEAFFGQGTRLTVV.

CDR3: CASSGPGGSTDTQYF. The CDR3 DNA is TGTGCCAGCAGTGGCCCCGGCGGCAGCACAGATACGCAGTATTTT. This rearrangement joins TRBV2 to TRBJ2-3, with D unresolved. Between the trimmed V and J ends, which lost 4 bases and 0 bases, there was a span of 11 bases. CDR3 length equals 15 residues. Germline CDR1 and CDR2: SNHLY and FYNNEI.

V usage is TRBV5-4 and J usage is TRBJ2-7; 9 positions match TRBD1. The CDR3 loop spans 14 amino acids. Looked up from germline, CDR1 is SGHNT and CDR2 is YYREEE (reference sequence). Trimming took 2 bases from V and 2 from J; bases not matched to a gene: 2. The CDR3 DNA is TGTGCCAGCAGCTTACAGGGGGCAGCCTACGAGCAGTACTTC. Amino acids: CASSLQGAAYEQYF.

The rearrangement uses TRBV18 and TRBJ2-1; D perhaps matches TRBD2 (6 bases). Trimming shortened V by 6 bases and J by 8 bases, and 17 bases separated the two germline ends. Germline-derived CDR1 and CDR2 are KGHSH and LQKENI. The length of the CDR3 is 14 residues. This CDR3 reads CASSPEGIIDEQFF. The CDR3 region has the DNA TGTGCCAGCTCCCCGGAGGGGATTATCGATGAGCAGTTCTTC.

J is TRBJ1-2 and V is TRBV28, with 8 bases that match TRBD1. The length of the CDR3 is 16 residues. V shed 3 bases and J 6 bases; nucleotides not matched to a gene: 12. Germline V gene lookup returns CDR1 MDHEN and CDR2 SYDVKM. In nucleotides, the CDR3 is TGTGCCAGCAGTTTGGCAGGGGGCTTGGTCGACGATGGCTACACCTTC. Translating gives CASSLAGGLVDDGYTF.

The CDR3 DNA follows: TGCGCCAGCAGCCAAGGGGCATTAGGAGGGAGGGTCCCCGGGGAGCTGTTTTTT. This gives the protein CASSQGALGGRVPGELFF. This sequence joins TRBV4-1 and TRBJ2-2, with TRBD2 identical over 7 bases. V lost 1 base and J lost 6; bases outside the gene matches: 14. CDR3 length: 18 residues. In germline, CDR1 is MGHRA, CDR2 YSYEKL.

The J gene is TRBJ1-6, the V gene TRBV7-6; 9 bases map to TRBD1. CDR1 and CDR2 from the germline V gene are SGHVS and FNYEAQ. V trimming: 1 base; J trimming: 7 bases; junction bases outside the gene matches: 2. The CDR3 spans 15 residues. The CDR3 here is CASSLDGQGNSPLHF. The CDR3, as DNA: TGTGCCAGCAGCTTAGACGGACAGGGGAATTCACCCCTCCACTTT.

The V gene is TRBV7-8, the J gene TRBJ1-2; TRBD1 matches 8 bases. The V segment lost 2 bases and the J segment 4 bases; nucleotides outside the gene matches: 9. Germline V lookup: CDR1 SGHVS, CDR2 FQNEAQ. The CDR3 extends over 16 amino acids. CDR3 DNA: TGTGCCAGCAGCTTAATCGGACAGGGTTACGGCTATGGCTACACCTTC. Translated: CASSLIGQGYGYGYTF.

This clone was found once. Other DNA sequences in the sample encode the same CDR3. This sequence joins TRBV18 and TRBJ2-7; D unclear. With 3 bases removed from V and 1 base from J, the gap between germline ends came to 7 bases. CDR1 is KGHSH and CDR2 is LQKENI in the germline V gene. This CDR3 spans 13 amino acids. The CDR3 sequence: CASSPLVSYEQYF. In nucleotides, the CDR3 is TGTGCCAGCTCACCTCTCGTTTCCTACGAGCAGTACTTC.

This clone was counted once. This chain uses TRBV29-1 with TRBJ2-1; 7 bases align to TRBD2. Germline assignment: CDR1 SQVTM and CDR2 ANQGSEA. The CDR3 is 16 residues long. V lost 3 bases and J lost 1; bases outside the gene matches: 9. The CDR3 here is CSVDLAATGSYNEQFF. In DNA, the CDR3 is TGCAGCGTTGATCTAGCGGCTACGGGGTCCTACAATGAGCAGTTCTTC.

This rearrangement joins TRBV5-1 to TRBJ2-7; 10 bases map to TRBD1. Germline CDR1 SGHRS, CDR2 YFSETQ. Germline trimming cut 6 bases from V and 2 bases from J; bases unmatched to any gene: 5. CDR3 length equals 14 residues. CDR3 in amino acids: CASTAGTGAYEQYF. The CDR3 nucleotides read TGCGCCAGCACAGCCGGGACAGGGGCCTACGAGCAGTACTTC.